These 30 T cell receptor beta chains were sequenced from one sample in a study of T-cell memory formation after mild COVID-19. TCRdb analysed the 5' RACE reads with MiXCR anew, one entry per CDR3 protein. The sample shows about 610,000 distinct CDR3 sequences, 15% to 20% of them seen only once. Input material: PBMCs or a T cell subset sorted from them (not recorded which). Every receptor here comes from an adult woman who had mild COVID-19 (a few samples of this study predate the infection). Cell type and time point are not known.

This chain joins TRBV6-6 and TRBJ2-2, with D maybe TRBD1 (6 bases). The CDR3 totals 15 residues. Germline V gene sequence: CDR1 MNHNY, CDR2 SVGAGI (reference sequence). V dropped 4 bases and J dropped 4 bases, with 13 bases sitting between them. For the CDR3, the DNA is TGTGCCAGCAGTTCCAACAGGGAGTTCACCGGGGAGCTGTTTTTT. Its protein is CASSSNREFTGELFF.

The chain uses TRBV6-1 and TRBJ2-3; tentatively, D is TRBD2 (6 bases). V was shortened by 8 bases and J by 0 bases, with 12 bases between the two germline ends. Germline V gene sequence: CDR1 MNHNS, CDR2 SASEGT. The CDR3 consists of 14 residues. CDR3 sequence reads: CASDPGLSTDTQYF. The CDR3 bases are TGTGCCAGCGATCCGGGACTCAGCACAGATACGCAGTATTTT.

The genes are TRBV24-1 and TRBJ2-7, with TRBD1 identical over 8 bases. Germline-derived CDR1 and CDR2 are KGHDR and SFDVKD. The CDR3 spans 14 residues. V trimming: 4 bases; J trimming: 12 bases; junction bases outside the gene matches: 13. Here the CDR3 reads CATSDPRTDRGWYF. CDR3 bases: TGTGCCACCAGTGACCCACGCACCGACAGGGGATGGTACTTC.

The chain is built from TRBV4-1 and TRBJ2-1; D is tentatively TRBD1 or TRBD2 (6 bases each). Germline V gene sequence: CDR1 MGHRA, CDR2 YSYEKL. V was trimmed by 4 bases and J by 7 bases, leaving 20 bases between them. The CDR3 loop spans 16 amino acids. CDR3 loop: CASSLREGGRGNEQFF. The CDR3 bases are TGCGCCAGCAGCCTCCGAGAGGGGGGCAGAGGTAATGAGCAGTTCTTC.

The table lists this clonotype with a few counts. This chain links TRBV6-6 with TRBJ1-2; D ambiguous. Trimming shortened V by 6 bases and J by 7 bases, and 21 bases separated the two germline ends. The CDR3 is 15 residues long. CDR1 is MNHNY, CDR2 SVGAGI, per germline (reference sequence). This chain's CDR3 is CASRVKGRQDGGYTF. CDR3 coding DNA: TGTGCCAGCAGAGTAAAAGGACGGCAGGATGGTGGCTACACCTTC.

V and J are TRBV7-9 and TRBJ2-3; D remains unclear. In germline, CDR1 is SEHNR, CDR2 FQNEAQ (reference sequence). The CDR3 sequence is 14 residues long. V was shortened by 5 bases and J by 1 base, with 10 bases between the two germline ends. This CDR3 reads CASSTQDGTDTQYF. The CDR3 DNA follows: TGTGCCAGCAGCACCCAGGACGGCACAGATACGCAGTATTTT.

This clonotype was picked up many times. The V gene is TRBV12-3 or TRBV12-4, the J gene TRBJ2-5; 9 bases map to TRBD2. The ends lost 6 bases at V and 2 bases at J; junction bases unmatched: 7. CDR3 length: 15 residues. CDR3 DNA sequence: TGTGCCAGCAGCACCGCTAGCGGGGCTCAAGAGACCCAGTACTTC. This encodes CASSTASGAQETQYF.

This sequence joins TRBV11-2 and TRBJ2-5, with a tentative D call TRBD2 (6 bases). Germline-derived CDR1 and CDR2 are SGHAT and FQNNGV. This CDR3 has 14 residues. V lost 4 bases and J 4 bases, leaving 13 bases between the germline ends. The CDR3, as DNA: TGTGCCAGCAGCTCCTATTGGGGGGTAGAGACCCAGTACTTC. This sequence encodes CASSSYWGVETQYF. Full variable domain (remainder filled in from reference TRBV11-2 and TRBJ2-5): EAGVAQSPRYKIIEKRQSVAFWCNPISGHATLYWYQQILGQGPKLLIQFQNNGVVDDSQLPKDRFSAERLKGVDSTLKIQPAKLEDSAVYLCASSSYWGVETQYFGPGTRLLVL.

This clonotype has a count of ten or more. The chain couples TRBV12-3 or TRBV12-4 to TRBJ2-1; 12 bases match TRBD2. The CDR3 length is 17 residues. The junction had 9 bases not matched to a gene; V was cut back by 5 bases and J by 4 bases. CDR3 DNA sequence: TGTGCCAGCAGTACCCCCTGGGGGACTAGCGGGTACAATGAGCAGTTCTTC. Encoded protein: CASSTPWGTSGYNEQFF.

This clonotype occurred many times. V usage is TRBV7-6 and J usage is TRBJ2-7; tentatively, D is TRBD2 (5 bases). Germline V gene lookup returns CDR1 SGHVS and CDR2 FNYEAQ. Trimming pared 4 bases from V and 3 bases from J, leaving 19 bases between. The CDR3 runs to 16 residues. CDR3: CASSSVHGKGSYEQYF. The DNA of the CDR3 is TGTGCCAGCAGCTCCGTACACGGCAAAGGGAGCTACGAGCAGTACTTC.

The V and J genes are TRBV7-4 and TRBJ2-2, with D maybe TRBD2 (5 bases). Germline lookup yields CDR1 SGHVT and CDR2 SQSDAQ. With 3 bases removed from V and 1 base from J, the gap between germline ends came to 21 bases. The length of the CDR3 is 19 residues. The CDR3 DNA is TGTGCCAGCAGCTTTGTTTTTGTAGTTGGACTCGTGAACACCGGGGAGCTGTTTTTT. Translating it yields CASSFVFVVGLVNTGELFF.

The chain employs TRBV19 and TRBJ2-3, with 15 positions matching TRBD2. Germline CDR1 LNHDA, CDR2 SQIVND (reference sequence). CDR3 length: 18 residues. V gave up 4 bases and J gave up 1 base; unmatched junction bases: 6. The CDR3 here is CASSRGLAGGPGTDTQYF. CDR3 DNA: TGTGCCAGTAGTAGAGGACTAGCGGGAGGGCCGGGCACAGATACGCAGTATTTT.

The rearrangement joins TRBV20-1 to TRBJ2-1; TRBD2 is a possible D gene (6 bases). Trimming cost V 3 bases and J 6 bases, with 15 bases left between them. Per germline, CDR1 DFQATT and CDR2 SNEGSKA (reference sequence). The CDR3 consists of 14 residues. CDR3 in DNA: TGCAGTGCTAGCGAGACTCCCGGGGGCAATGAGCAGTTCTTC. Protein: CSASETPGGNEQFF.

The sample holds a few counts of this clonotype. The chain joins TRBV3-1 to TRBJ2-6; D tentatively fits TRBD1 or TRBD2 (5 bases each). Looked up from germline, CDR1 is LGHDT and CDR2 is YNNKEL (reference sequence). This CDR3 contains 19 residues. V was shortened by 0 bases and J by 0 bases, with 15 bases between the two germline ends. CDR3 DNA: TGTGCCAGCAGCCAAGAGCGTTGGGGACGGACCTCTGGGGCCAACGTCCTGACTTTC. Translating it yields CASSQERWGRTSGANVLTF.

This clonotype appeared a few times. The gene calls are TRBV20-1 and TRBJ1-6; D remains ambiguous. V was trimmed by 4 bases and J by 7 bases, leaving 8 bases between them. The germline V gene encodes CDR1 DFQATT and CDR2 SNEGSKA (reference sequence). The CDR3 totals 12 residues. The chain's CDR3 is CSATDGNSPLHF. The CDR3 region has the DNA TGCAGTGCTACGGACGGAAATTCACCCCTCCACTTT.

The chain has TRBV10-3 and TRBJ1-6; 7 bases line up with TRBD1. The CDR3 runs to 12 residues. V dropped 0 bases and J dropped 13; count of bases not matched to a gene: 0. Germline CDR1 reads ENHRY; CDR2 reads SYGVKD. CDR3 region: CAISESTGPLHF. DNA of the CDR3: TGTGCCATCAGTGAGTCGACAGGGCCCCTCCACTTT.

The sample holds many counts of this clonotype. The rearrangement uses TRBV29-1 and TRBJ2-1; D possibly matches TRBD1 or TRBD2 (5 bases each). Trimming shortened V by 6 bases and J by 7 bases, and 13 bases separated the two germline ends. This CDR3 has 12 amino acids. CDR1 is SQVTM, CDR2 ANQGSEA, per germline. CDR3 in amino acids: CSVRDGPNEQFF. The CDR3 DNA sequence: TGCAGCGTCAGGGACGGACCGAATGAGCAGTTCTTC.

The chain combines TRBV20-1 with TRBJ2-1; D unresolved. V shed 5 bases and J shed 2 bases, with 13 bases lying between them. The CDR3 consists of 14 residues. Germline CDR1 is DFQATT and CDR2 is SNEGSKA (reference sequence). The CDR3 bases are TGCAGTGCTCAGGACCCTGGGGCCTACAATGAGCAGTTCTTC. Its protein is CSAQDPGAYNEQFF.

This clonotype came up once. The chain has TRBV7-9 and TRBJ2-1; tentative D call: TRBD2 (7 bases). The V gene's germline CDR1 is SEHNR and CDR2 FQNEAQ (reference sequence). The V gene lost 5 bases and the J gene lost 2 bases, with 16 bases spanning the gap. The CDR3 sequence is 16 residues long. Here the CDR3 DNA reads TGTGCCAGCAGCCCTTTTCGGGGGGCTCCCTACAATGAGCAGTTCTTC. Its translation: CASSPFRGAPYNEQFF.

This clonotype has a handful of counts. DNA of the CDR3: TGTGCCAGCAGCCTAAGACAGGGGGCCTTTGAAGCTTTCTTT. Translating it yields CASSLRQGAFEAFF. This chain connects TRBV12-3 or TRBV12-4 to TRBJ1-1, with TRBD1 matching 10 bases. The V gene end was trimmed by 6 bases and the J gene end by 7 bases; junction bases not matched to a gene: 8. The CDR3 runs to 14 residues.

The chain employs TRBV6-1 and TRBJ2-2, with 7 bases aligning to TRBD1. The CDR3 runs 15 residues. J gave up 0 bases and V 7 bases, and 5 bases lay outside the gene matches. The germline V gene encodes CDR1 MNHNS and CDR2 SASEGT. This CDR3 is CASTEQGANTGELFF. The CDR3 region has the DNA TGTGCCAGCACGGAGCAGGGGGCGAACACCGGGGAGCTGTTTTTT.

CDR3 loop: CAWSREFNTGELFF. The CDR3 DNA follows: TGTGCCTGGAGTCGTGAGTTTAACACCGGGGAGCTGTTTTTT. The chain uses TRBV30 and TRBJ2-2, with no clear D. The CDR3 runs 14 residues. Germline CDR1 GTSNPN, CDR2 SVGIG (reference sequence). V lost 2 bases and J 2 bases, leaving 9 bases between the germline ends.

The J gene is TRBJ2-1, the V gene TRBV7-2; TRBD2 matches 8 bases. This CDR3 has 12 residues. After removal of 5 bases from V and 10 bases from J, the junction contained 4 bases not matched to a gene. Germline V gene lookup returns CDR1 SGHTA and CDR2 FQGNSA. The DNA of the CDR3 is TGTGCCAGCAGCCTTAGCGGGGTCGAGCAGTTCTTC. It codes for CASSLSGVEQFF.

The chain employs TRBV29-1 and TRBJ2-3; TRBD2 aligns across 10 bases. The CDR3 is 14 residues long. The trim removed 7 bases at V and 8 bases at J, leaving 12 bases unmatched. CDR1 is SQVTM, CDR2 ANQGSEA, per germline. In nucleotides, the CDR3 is TGCAGCGAGACCTCTAGCGGGAGCGGCGGTACGCAGTATTTT. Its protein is CSETSSGSGGTQYF.

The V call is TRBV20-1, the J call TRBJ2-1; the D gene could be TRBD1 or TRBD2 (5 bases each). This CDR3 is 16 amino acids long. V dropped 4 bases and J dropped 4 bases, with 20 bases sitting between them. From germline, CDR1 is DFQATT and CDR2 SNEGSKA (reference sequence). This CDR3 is CSAIGTGNRMYNEQFF. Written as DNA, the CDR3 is TGCAGTGCTATCGGAACGGGAAACAGGATGTACAATGAGCAGTTCTTC.

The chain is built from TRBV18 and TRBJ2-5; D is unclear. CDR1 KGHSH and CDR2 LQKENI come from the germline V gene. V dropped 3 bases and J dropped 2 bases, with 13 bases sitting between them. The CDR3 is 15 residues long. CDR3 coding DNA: TGTGCCAGCTCACCCAACAAGAGCCCTCAAGAGACCCAGTACTTC. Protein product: CASSPNKSPQETQYF.

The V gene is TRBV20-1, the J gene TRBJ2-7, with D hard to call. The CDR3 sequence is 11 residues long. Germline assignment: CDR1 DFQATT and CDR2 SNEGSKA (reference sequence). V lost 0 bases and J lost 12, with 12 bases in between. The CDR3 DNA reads TGCAGTGCTAGAGATCTTGGCAGCCGGTACTTC. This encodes CSARDLGSRYF.

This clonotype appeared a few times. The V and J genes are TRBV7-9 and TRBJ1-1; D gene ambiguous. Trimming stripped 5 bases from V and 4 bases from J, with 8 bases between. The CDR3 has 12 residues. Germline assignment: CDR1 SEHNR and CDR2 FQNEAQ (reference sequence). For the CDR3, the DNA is TGTGCCAGCAGCCCAAAGGGCACTGAAGCTTTCTTT. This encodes CASSPKGTEAFF.

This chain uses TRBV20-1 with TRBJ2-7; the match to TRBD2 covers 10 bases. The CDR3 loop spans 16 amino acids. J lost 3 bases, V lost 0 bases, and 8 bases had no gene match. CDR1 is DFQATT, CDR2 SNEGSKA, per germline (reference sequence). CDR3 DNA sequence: TGCAGTGCTAGAGATAAGGGGCGGACTAGCGGCTACGAGCAGTACTTC. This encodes CSARDKGRTSGYEQYF.

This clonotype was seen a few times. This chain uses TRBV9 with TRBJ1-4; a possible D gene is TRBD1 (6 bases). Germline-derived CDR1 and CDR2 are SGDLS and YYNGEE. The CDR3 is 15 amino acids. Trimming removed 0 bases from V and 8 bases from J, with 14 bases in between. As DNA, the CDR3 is TGTGCCAGCAGCGTAGAGGGGGGGCCCTTCGAAAAACTGTTTTTT. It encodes CASSVEGGPFEKLFF.